These 16 T cell receptor beta chains were all obtained from the same sample, sequenced in a study of cytomegalovirus exposure and HLA in healthy donors. A multiplex PCR was run with 60 Vbeta primers and 13 Jbeta primers. The repertoire was sequenced with immunoSEQ multiplex PCR; TCRdb's copy has only in-frame clones and lacks some. The table includes 110,000 to 150,000 clones, about three quarters detected once. The specimen sequenced was PBMCs. The receptor set was obtained from a male donor in good health and CMV-seronegative.

The V call is TRBV19, the J call TRBJ2-3; D is perhaps TRBD2 (7 bases). Germline V lookup: CDR1 LNHDA, CDR2 SQIVND (reference sequence). The CDR3 spans 15 residues. V lost 3 bases, J lost 4 bases, and 14 bases lay in between. This CDR3 reads CASSMGGLGADTQYF. For the CDR3, the DNA is TGTGCCAGTAGTATGGGGGGGCTGGGTGCAGATACGCAGTATTTT.

The chain uses TRBV5-4 and TRBJ1-3, with a weak D call TRBD1 (6 bases). The germline V gene encodes CDR1 SGHNT and CDR2 YYREEE (reference sequence). V was clipped by 0 bases and J by 4 bases, with 11 bases between them. This CDR3 comprises 15 residues. The DNA of the CDR3 is TGTGCCAGCAGCTTGGGGAAGACAGGAGGAAACACCATATATTTT. Encoded protein: CASSLGKTGGNTIYF. Full variable domain (outside the CDR3, taken from reference TRBV5-4 and TRBJ1-3): ETGVTQSPTHLIKTRGQQVTLRCSSQSGHNTVSWYQQALGQGPQFIFQYYREEENGRGNFPPRFSGLQFPNYSSELNVNALELDDSALYLCASSLGKTGGNTIYFGEGSWLTVV.

The chain joins TRBV7-2 to TRBJ1-2; 8 bases are shared with TRBD1. The CDR3 consists of 14 residues. Germline CDR1 is SGHTA and CDR2 is FQGNSA. V shed 5 bases and J 5 bases; nucleotides not matched to a gene: 7. The CDR3 loop reads CASSVDRGYYGYTF. The CDR3 region has the DNA TGTGCCAGCAGCGTCGACAGGGGATATTATGGCTACACCTTC.

The chain couples TRBV15 to TRBJ2-5; tentatively, D is TRBD2 (7 bases). Germline lookup yields CDR1 LNHNV and CDR2 YYDKDF (reference sequence). Between the trimmed V and J ends, which lost 3 bases and 1 base, there was a span of 12 bases. This CDR3 has 15 amino acids. The CDR3 is CATSRGGGSQETQYF. CDR3 in DNA: TGTGCCACCAGCAGGGGAGGGGGTAGCCAAGAGACCCAGTACTTC.

The chain has TRBV4-1 and TRBJ1-4; 8 bases align to TRBD1. The junction had 17 bases not matched to a gene; V was cut back by 3 bases and J by 8 bases. The germline CDR1 and CDR2 sequences are MGHRA and YSYEKL. This CDR3 is 18 amino acids long. The CDR3 loop reads CASSHGQGRLGQSEKLFF. CDR3 nucleotide sequence: TGCGCCAGCAGCCATGGACAGGGCCGATTAGGGCAGAGCGAAAAACTGTTTTTT.

Here the CDR3 DNA reads TGTGCCAGCAGCCAAGCTGGGACTAGCGGGAGCTACGAGCAGTACTTC. Its translation is CASSQAGTSGSYEQYF. This chain joins TRBV14 and TRBJ2-7; 14 positions agree with TRBD2. This CDR3 comprises 16 residues. The germline V gene encodes CDR1 SGHDN and CDR2 FVKESK. V shed 1 base and J 3 bases; nucleotides not matched to a gene: 2.

This chain connects TRBV5-6 to TRBJ2-4; 8 bases fit TRBD2. CDR3 length: 15 residues. J gave up 7 bases and V 6 bases, and 12 bases lay outside the gene matches. Germline V gives CDR1 SGHDT, CDR2 YYEEEE. The CDR3 here is CASNPYGRASNIQYF. DNA for the CDR3: TGTGCCAGCAACCCGTACGGGAGGGCCTCCAACATTCAGTACTTC.

V usage is TRBV7-9 and J usage is TRBJ1-2; 8 bases agree with TRBD1. There are 13 residues in the CDR3. The V gene's germline CDR1 is SEHNR and CDR2 FQNEAQ (reference sequence). With V trimmed by 5 bases and J by 7 bases, 6 bases remained unmatched. The CDR3 spells CASSVPGQVGYTF. For the CDR3, the DNA is TGTGCCAGCAGCGTCCCGGGACAGGTTGGCTACACCTTC.

V is TRBV23-1 and J is TRBJ1-3; D gene unclear. TRBV23-1 is annotated as an ORF whose role is uncertain. CDR3 length: 15 residues. Trimming removed 0 bases from V and 0 bases from J, with 6 bases in between. The CDR3 here is CASSQSHRSGNTIYF. CDR3 in DNA: TGCGCCAGCAGTCAATCACACCGCTCTGGAAACACCATATATTTT.

The rearrangement links TRBV11-2 to TRBJ2-5; no clear D. Trimming stripped 3 bases from V and 1 base from J, with 3 bases between. CDR1 SGHAT and CDR2 FQNNGV come from the germline V gene. The CDR3 contains 12 residues. The DNA for the CDR3 is TGTGCCAGCAGCTTCAGCCAAGAGACCCAGTACTTC. Translation: CASSFSQETQYF.

The chain couples TRBV13 to TRBJ2-2; D might be TRBD2 (6 bases). Trimming shortened V by 5 bases and J by 0 bases, and 16 bases separated the two germline ends. The germline V gene has CDR1 PRHDT and CDR2 FYEKMQ (reference sequence). The CDR3 loop spans 17 amino acids. The CDR3 protein is CASSDTWRDANTGELFF. The CDR3, as DNA: TGTGCCAGCAGCGACACGTGGCGGGATGCGAACACCGGGGAGCTGTTTTTT.

The V gene is TRBV4-1, the J gene TRBJ1-6; perhaps TRBD1 as D (5 bases). This CDR3 contains 13 residues. V gave up 0 bases and J gave up 10 bases, with 7 bases separating them. In germline, CDR1 is MGHRA, CDR2 YSYEKL. CDR3 bases: TGCGCCAGCAGCCAAGATCGGGGGTCACCCCTCCACTTT. Its protein product is CASSQDRGSPLHF.

This clone was observed once. The CDR3 coding sequence is TGTGCCAGCAGCGAGGGGACAGCCCAGCCCCAGCATTTT. It specifies CASSEGTAQPQHF. V gene TRBV9 combines with J gene TRBJ1-5; 7 positions match TRBD1. Germline values: CDR1 SGDLS, CDR2 YYNGEE. The CDR3 length is 13 residues. V trimming: 3 bases; J trimming: 7 bases; junction bases outside the gene matches: 4.

This clone was found once. CDR3 protein: CASSIDDKDRVISYNEQFF. In DNA form, the CDR3 reads TGTGCCAGTAGTATAGATGATAAGGACAGGGTTATCTCCTACAATGAGCAGTTCTTC. V gene TRBV19 combines with J gene TRBJ2-1, with 8 bases identical to TRBD1. CDR1 and CDR2 from the germline V gene are LNHDA and SQIVND (reference sequence). The CDR3 is 19 residues long. V lost 0 bases and J lost 0; bases outside the gene matches: 10.

As to this clone: This specimen includes other DNA sequences encoding the same CDR3. This sequence joins TRBV13 and TRBJ1-1, with 8 nucleotides matching TRBD1. The V gene's germline CDR1 is PRHDT and CDR2 FYEKMQ (reference sequence). The CDR3 spans 14 residues. After removal of 5 bases from V and 11 bases from J, the junction contained 13 bases not matched to a gene. This CDR3 reads CASSPQRTGRGAFF. The CDR3 DNA sequence: TGTGCCAGCAGCCCGCAACGGACAGGGAGGGGGGCTTTCTTT.

The chain carries TRBV18 and TRBJ1-1; TRBD1 aligns across 9 bases. With 3 bases clipped from V and 5 bases from J, the junction kept 10 bases outside the gene matches. The CDR3 extends over 16 amino acids. The germline V gene encodes CDR1 KGHSH and CDR2 LQKENI. CDR3 in amino acids: CASSPRDRALGTEAFF. The CDR3 nucleotides read TGTGCCAGCTCACCCCGGGACAGGGCTCTAGGGACTGAAGCTTTCTTT.